These T cell receptor beta chains were read from a single sample in a study of T cell changes during pregnancy in multiple sclerosis. Using immunoSEQ multiplex PCR, the repertoire was profiled, and TCRdb retains in-frame clones only, with some absent. The sample records 55,000 to 75,000 clones, around 92% being singletons. This sample comprised peripheral blood, obtained after pregnancy. Every receptor here comes from a female donor in good health, enrolled as a control in a pregnancy study. CDR3s include the opening cysteine and the closing phenylalanine or tryptophan. Each record gives: CDR3 length, clone size, V gene, J gene, CDR3 protein. Clone size is stated in some rows and not others, as once, few, many or a class when expanded.

17	.	TRBV27	TRBJ1-2	CASSFVVSNGANYGYTF
16	.	TRBV9	TRBJ2-2	CASTHHRTSNTGELFF
17	.	TRBV25-1	TRBJ1-6	CASSGWAGRSYNSPLHF
14	.	TRBV9	TRBJ1-6	CASSKDRGRSPLHF
17	.	TRBV11-2	TRBJ2-3	CASSLLGGGPSTDTQYF
16	once	TRBV4-3	TRBJ2-7	CASSQDPWTPTYEQYF
14	.	TRBV30	TRBJ1-5	CAWSLTDVGQPQHF
10	few	TRBV27	TRBJ1-5	CASEGQPQHF
15	.	TRBV7-6	TRBJ1-1	CASSLDIGGISEAFF
14	.	TRBV6-5	TRBJ2-3	CASKRGSYTDTQYF
14	.	TRBV7-9	TRBJ2-3	CASSSGTGSDTQYF
15	.	TRBV27	TRBJ2-7	CASSFWDRASYEQYF
12	.	TRBV10-3	TRBJ2-7	CAISEDTYEQYF
12	.	TRBV5-1	TRBJ1-2	CASIGQGGGYTF
13	once	TRBV6-4	TRBJ1-2	CASSWDRVDGYTF
14	.	TRBV15	TRBJ2-3	CATNERGSTDTQYF
14	.	TRBV5-5	TRBJ1-2	CASSLEWQGYGYTF
15	.	TRBV7-6	TRBJ2-7	CASSLPAGDPYEQYF
15	.	TRBV12-5	TRBJ2-7	CASGQFGTGFYEQYF
18	.	TRBV7-8	TRBJ2-7	CASSPSFWGQGAPYEQYF
19	.	TRBV4-2	TRBJ2-4	CASSQEPGTSGGHKNIQYF
12	.	TRBV2	TRBJ1-2	CASSEGPGGYTF
17	.	TRBV5-1	TRBJ1-1	CASRVSGQGVENTEAFF
14	.	TRBV5-4	TRBJ2-7	CASSLKGASYEQYF
13	.	TRBV19	TRBJ1-6	CASSIGVGSPLHF
14	.	TRBV6-6	TRBJ1-3	CASSYYRGSDTIYF
14	.	TRBV9	TRBJ1-1	CASSKGQSNTEAFF
14	.	TRBV5-1	TRBJ1-2	CASSLQEGPWGYTF
16	once	TRBV9	TRBJ2-1	CASSEGPSTQRGEQFF
14	.	TRBV11-1	TRBJ2-1	CASSTSEGVGEQFF
14	.	TRBV7-2	TRBJ1-4	CASSRDRANEKLFF
16	.	TRBV4-3	TRBJ1-2	CASSQGTGAKTYGYTF
16	.	TRBV9	TRBJ2-2	CASSVLQGANTGELFF
14	.	TRBV4-1	TRBJ2-5	CASSQPGYQETQYF
14	.	TRBV5-5	TRBJ1-6	CASTLDRNNSPLHF
13	.	TRBV27	TRBJ1-4	CATGHLTNEKLFF
14	.	TRBV7-2	TRBJ1-1	CASSWNRPPGEAFF
16	.	TRBV7-2	TRBJ1-2	CASSQRGSGSPHGYTF
15	.	TRBV12-5	TRBJ2-3	CASGLISGGPDTQYF
14	.	TRBV4-1	TRBJ2-5	CASSQGWAGETQYF
12	.	TRBV18	TRBJ1-1	CASSTGGFEAFF
15	.	TRBV11-1	TRBJ1-2	CASSAGTAANYGYTF
14	.	TRBV27	TRBJ1-2	CASSLSGEVHGYTF